The TCR beta chain under discussion was sequenced for a study of blood T cells in healthy people across ages. The CDR3 has 22 amino acids. Trimming at V came to 2 bases and at J to 0 bases, leaving 21 bases not matched to a gene. Germline lookup yields CDR1 MNHEY and CDR2 SVGAGI. A second PCR of about 6 to 11 cycles used a sample-barcoded 5' primer and a J-beta primer mix. TCRdb processed the 5' RACE reads anew with MiXCR; each CDR3 protein has one entry. The sample records about 680,000 distinct CDR3 sequences, 45% to 50% being singletons. The material sequenced was blood. The receptor was isolated from an older woman in good health. V and J are TRBV6-5 and TRBJ2-4; 8 nucleotides align to TRBD2. Written as DNA, the CDR3 is TGTGCCAGCAGTTACCCACGGCCCCGAGCGGGAGCGGTCCCTATAGCCAAAAACATTCAGTACTTC. It is translated as CASSYPRPRAGAVPIAKNIQYF.